This section outlines one T cell receptor (beta chain) sequence together with its context. This sample is part of a study of T cell changes during pregnancy in multiple sclerosis. The CDR3 sequence is 15 residues long. Germline V lookup: CDR1 LGHNA, CDR2 YNFKEQ. The V end lost 1 base, the J end lost 0 bases, and 8 bases lay between the germline ends. Using immunoSEQ multiplex PCR, the repertoire was profiled, and TCRdb retains in-frame clones only, with some absent. The sample contains roughly 87,000 clones, about 90% of which appear only once. The gene calls are TRBV4-2 and TRBJ2-3; D ambiguous. Sequences were derived from PBMCs, sampled in the first trimester of pregnancy. The origin of this receptor is a female donor in good health, serving as a control in a pregnancy study. Some clones in this sample may be carry-over from other donors' samples. CDR3: CASSQARTSTDTQYF. DNA for the CDR3: TGTGCCAGCAGCCAAGCTCGAACTAGCACAGATACGCAGTATTTT.